This TCR beta chain was captured in a study of shared clonotypes between healthy human individuals. The genomic DNA of each subset was split evenly across several immunoSEQ plates. Using immunoSEQ multiplex PCR, the repertoire was profiled, and TCRdb retains in-frame clones only, with some absent. This sample has roughly 1 million clones, with 70% to 80% found just once. Study findings and constraints: Relative to their counterparts shared across all four donors, non-shared clonotypes exhibited diminished generation probabilities. What limited the represented genetic and exposure-history diversity was the small number of donors.

All the donors were Caucasian adults who lived in Nashville, Tennessee. This clone came up a few times. The antigen is undetermined. The CDR3 is made up of 18 amino acids. With V trimmed by 2 bases and J by 2 bases, 12 bases remained unmatched. Germline V gene lookup returns CDR1 SGHTA and CDR2 FQGTGA. The sequencing sample was made of memory CD4+ T cells sorted from blood. Noted subset: CD45RA-negative fraction. The sequence was obtained from a man in his late teens or twenties in good health. The chain has TRBV7-3 and TRBJ2-3; 8 positions match TRBD2. CDR3 in amino acids: CASSLGPLAGGTTDTQYF. CDR3 coding DNA: TGTGCCAGCAGCTTAGGCCCCTTGGCGGGGGGAACCACAGATACGCAGTATTTT.